The present T cell receptor (beta chain) was sequenced within a study of T cell changes during pregnancy in multiple sclerosis. This clone has a handful of counts. Generated by immunoSEQ multiplex PCR, the TCRdb table keeps only in-frame clones and is missing some. The table shows 30,000 to 35,000 clones, with about nine tenths occurring only once. The CDR3 loop spans 15 amino acids. V lost 4 bases and J lost 4, with 14 bases in between. Germline CDR1 is SGHDT and CDR2 is YYEEEE. The sample in question was CD8+ T cells from peripheral blood mononuclear cells, obtained before pregnancy. The sequence was obtained from a female donor with multiple sclerosis, enrolled in a pregnancy study. The chain joins TRBV5-6 to TRBJ2-2; D is perhaps TRBD1 (6 bases). CDR3 amino acids: CASSVNRVLTGELFF. CDR3 bases: TGTGCCAGCAGCGTAAACAGGGTCCTCACCGGGGAGCTGTTTTTT.